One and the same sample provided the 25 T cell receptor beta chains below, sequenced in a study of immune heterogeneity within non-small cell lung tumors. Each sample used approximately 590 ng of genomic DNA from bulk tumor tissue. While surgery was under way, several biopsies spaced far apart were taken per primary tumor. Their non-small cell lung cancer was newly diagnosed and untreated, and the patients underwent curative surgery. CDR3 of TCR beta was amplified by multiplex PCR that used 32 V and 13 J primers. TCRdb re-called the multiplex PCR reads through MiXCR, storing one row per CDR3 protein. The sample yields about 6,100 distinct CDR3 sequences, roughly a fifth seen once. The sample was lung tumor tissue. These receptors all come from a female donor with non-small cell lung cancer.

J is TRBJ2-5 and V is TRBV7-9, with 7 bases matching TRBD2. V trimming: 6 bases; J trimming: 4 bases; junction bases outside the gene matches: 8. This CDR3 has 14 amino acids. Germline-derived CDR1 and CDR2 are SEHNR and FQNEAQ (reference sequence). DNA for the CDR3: TGTGCCAGCAGTTCTGCGGGAGTTCGAGAGACCCAGTACTTC. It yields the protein CASSSAGVRETQYF.

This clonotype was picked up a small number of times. CDR3 in DNA: TGTGCCAGCAGCACCAAACAGGGGTACTCTGGAAACACCATATATTTT. The encoded protein is CASSTKQGYSGNTIYF. The chain carries TRBV9 and TRBJ1-3, with TRBD1 matching 7 bases. The CDR3 runs 16 residues. Germline-derived CDR1 and CDR2 are SGDLS and YYNGEE. V shed 4 bases, J shed 0 bases, and the junction held 7 bases outside the gene matches.

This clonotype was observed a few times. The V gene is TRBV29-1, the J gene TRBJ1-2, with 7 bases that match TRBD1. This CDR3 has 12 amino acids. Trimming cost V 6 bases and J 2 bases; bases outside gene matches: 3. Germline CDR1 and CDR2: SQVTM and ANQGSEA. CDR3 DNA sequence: TGCAGCGTGTGGACAGGCAACTATGGCTACACCTTC. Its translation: CSVWTGNYGYTF.

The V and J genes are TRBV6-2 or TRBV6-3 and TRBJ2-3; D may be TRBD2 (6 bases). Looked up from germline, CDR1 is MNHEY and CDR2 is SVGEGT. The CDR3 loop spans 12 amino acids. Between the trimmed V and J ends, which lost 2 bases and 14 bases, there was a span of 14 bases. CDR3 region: CASSYTSREWYF. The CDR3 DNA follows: TGTGCCAGCAGTTACACCTCCCGGGAGTGGTATTTT.

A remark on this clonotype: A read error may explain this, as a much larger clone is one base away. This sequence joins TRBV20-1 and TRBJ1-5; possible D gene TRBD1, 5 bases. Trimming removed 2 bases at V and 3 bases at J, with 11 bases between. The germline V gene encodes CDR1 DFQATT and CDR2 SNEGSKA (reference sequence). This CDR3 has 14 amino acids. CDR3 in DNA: TGCAGTGCTAGACGGGGCGAGCACAATCAGCCCCAGCATTTT. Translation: CSARRGEHNQPQHF.

CDR3 loop: CASSFTGQGDEKLFF. CDR3 bases: TGTGCCAGCAGCTTTACGGGACAGGGGGACGAAAAACTGTTTTTT. The J gene is TRBJ1-4, the V gene TRBV5-6; 11 nucleotides align to TRBD1. This CDR3 has 15 residues. V was pared by 2 bases and J by 8 bases, with 5 bases of the junction left unmatched. The germline gives CDR1 SGHDT, CDR2 YYEEEE.

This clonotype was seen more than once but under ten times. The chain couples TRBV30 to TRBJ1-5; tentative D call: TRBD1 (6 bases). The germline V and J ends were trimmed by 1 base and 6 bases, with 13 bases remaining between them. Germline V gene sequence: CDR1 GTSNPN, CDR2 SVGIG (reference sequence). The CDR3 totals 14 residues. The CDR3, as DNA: TGTGCCTGGAGTGCACAGGGTATCGGTCAGCCCCAGCATTTT. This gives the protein CAWSAQGIGQPQHF.

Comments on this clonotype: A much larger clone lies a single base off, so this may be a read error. The chain's CDR3 is CDSSKTGSTDTQYF. The DNA for the CDR3 is TGTGACAGCAGCAAAACAGGGAGCACAGATACGCAGTATTTT. This sequence joins TRBV6-2 or TRBV6-3 and TRBJ2-3; TRBD1 might be the D (6 bases). The CDR3 is made up of 14 amino acids. Germline-derived CDR1 and CDR2 are MNHEY and SVGEGT.

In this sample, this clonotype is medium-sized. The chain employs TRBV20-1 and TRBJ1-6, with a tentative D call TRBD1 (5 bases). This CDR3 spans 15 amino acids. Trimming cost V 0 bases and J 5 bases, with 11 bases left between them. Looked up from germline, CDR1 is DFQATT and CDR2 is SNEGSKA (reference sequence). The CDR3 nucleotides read TGCAGTGCTAGAGATGTTCAAGGGGATAATTCACCCCTCCACTTT. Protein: CSARDVQGDNSPLHF.

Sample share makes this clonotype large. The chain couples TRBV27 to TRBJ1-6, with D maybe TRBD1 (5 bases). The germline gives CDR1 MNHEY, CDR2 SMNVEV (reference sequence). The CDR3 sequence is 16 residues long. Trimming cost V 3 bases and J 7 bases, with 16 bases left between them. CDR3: CASSFRQGLGNSPLHF. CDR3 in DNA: TGTGCCAGCAGTTTTCGTCAGGGATTGGGGAATTCACCCCTCCACTTT.

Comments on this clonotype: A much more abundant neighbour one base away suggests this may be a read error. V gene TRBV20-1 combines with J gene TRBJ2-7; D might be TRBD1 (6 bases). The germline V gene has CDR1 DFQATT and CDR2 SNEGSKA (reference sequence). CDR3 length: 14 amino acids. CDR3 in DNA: TGCAATGCCCCCTCGAGGGGGTCTTGGTACGAGCAGTACTTC. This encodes CNAPSRGSWYEQYF.

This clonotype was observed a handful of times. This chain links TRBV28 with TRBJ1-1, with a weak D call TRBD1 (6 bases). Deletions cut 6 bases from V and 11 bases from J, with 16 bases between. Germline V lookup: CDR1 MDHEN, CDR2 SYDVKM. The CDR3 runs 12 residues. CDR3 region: CASSQQGSRAFF. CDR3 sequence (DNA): TGTGCCAGCAGCCAACAGGGATCTAGGGCTTTCTTT.

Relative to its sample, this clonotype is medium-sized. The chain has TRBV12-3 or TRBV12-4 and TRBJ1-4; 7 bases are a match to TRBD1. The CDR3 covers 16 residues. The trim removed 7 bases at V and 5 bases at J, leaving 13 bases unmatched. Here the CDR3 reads CASNVLRDRLNEKLFF. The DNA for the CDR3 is TGTGCCAGCAACGTCCTTCGGGACAGACTAAATGAAAAACTGTTTTTT.

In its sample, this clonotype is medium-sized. The CDR3 sequence: CASSQRTGFYNEQFF. The DNA of the CDR3 is TGTGCCAGCAGTCAAAGGACAGGGTTCTACAATGAGCAGTTCTTC. V and J are TRBV27 and TRBJ2-1; 8 nucleotides match TRBD1. CDR1 and CDR2 (germline): MNHEY, SMNVEV (reference sequence). The CDR3 contains 15 residues. Losses at the gene ends were 5 bases for V and 3 bases for J; bases not matched to a gene: 6.

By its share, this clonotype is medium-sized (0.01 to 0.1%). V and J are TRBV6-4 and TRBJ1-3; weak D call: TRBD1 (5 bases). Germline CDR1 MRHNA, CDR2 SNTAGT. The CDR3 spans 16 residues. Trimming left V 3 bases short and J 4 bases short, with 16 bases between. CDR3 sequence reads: CASSEKRGRSGNTIYF. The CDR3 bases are TGTGCCAGCAGTGAAAAGAGGGGTCGTTCCGGAAACACCATATATTTT.

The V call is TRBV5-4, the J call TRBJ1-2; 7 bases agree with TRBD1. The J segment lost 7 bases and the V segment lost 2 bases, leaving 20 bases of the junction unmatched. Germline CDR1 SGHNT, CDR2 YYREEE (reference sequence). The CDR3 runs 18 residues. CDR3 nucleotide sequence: TGTGCCAGCAGCTTAAGAGGGGCCATAGACAGGGTGATTGGTGGCTACACCTTC. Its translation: CASSLRGAIDRVIGGYTF.

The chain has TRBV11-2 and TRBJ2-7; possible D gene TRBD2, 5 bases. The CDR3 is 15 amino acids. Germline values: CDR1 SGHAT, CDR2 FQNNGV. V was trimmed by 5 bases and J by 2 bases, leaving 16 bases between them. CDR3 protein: CASSLNAAGPYEQYF. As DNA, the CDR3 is TGTGCCAGCAGCCTCAATGCTGCGGGCCCCTACGAGCAGTACTTC.

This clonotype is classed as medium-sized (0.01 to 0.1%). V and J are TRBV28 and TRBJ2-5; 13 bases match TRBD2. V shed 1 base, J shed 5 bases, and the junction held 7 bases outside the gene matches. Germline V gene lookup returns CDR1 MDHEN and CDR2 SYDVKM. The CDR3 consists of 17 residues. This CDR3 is CASSLSLGLAGRETQYF. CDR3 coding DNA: TGTGCCAGCAGTTTATCTCTGGGACTAGCGGGAAGGGAGACCCAGTACTTC.

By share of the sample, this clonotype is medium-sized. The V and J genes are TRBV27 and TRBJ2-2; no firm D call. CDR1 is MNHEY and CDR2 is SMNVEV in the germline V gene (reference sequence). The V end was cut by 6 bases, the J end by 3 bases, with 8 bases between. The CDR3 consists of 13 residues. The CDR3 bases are TGTGCCAGCAGCCTTCAATACACCGGGGAGCTGTTTTTT. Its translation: CASSLQYTGELFF.

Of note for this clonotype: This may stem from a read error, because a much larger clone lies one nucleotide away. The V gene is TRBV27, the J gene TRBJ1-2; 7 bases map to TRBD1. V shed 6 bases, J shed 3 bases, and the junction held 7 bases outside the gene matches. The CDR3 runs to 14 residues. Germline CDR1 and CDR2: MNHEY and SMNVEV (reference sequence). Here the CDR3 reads CASRRDSGYYGYTF. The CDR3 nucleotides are TGTGCCAGCAGGAGGGACAGTGGTTACTATGGCTACACCTTC.

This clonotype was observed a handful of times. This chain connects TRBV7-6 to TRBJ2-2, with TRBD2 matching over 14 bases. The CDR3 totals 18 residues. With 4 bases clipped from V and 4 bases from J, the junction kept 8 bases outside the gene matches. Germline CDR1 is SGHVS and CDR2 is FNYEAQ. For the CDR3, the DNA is TGTGCCAGCAGCTCTTACGCTGGACTAGCGGGAGGCACCGGGGAGCTGTTTTTT. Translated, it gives CASSSYAGLAGGTGELFF.

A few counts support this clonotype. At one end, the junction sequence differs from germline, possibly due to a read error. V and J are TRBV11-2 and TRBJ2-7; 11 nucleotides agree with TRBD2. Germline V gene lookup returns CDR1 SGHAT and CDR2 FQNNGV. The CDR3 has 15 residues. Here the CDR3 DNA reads TGTTCCAGCAGCTTATTGACTAGCGGGAACTACGAGCAGTACTTC. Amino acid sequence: CSSSLLTSGNYEQYF.

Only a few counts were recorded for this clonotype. CDR3 sequence reads: CASRLTGGKNTEAFF. The CDR3 DNA follows: TGTGCCAGTAGGCTGACAGGGGGGAAGAACACTGAAGCTTTCTTT. The V gene is TRBV19, the J gene TRBJ1-1; the match to TRBD1 covers 9 bases. The junction had 6 bases not matched to a gene; V was cut back by 6 bases and J by 1 base. Germline V CDR1 and CDR2: LNHDA, SQIVND (reference sequence). This CDR3 is built from 15 residues.

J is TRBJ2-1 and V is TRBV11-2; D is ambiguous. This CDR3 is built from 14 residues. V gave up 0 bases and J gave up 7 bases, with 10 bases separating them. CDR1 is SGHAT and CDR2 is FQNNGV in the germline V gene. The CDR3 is CASSLDRIANEQFF. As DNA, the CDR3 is TGTGCCAGCAGCTTAGATCGGATCGCTAATGAGCAGTTCTTC.

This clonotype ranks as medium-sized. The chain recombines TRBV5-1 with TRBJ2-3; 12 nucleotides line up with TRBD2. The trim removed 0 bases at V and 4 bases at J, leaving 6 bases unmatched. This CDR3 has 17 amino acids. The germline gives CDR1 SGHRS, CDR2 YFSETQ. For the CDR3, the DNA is TGCGCCAGCAGCTTGGAACTAGCGGGAGGAGGCCCAGATACGCAGTATTTT. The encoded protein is CASSLELAGGGPDTQYF.